What follows are 8 T cell receptor beta chains derived from one specimen sequenced in a study of blood T cell repertoires in COVID-19. Libraries were prepared by immunoSEQ multiplex PCR; TCRdb keeps only in-frame clonotypes and omits some of them. The repertoire includes roughly 310,000 clones, 90% of them detected once, and 2% to 3% sits in the top ten. The sequenced sample consisted of PBMCs or T cells enriched from blood (not recorded which). The receptors were sampled from a man between 60 and 75 years old who had recovered from COVID-19.

The chain couples TRBV4-2 to TRBJ1-2; 7 bases map to TRBD1. The trim removed 2 bases at V and 9 bases at J, leaving 12 bases unmatched. Germline-derived CDR1 and CDR2 are LGHNA and YNFKEQ. CDR3 length: 15 residues. CDR3: CASSQTGRGLSRYTF. The CDR3 nucleotides are TGTGCCAGCAGCCAAACTGGAAGGGGGCTTTCTCGCTACACCTTC.

This clone was found a few times. This sequence joins TRBV2 and TRBJ2-1; D possibly corresponds to TRBD2 (6 bases). The ends were cut back, 5 bases at V and 5 bases at J, with 19 bases in the middle. The germline gives CDR1 SNHLY, CDR2 FYNNEI. The CDR3 consists of 16 residues. CDR3 sequence reads: CASSRQWRGDNNEQFF. CDR3 in DNA: TGTGCCAGCAGTAGACAGTGGCGCGGGGATAACAATGAGCAGTTCTTC.

This rearrangement joins TRBV6-5 to TRBJ2-7; TRBD2 matches at 9 bases. The V segment lost 2 bases and the J segment 2 bases; nucleotides outside the gene matches: 4. Germline lookup yields CDR1 MNHEY and CDR2 SVGAGI. CDR3 length: 15 residues. CDR3 coding DNA: TGTGCCAGCAGTTACGGACTAGCGCTTCCCTACGAGCAGTACTTC. It specifies CASSYGLALPYEQYF.

This chain connects TRBV18 to TRBJ2-5, with a weak D call TRBD2 (5 bases). Looked up from germline, CDR1 is KGHSH and CDR2 is LQKENI. Trimming stripped 1 base from V and 3 bases from J, with 15 bases between. This CDR3 contains 16 residues. Here the CDR3 reads CASSPQLTGTKETQYF. CDR3 DNA: TGTGCCAGCTCACCACAGCTGACGGGAACAAAAGAGACCCAGTACTTC.

The chain is built from TRBV7-8 and TRBJ1-4; 8 nucleotides agree with TRBD1. Germline V gene lookup returns CDR1 SGHVS and CDR2 FQNEAQ. Trimming removed 5 bases from V and 8 bases from J; junction bases left unmatched: 10. The CDR3 spans 15 residues. CDR3 in DNA: TGTGCCAGCAGCCCCTACAGGGGGAATAAGGAAAAACTGTTTTTT. It yields the protein CASSPYRGNKEKLFF. The whole variable domain, remainder taken from reference TRBV7-8 and TRBJ1-4, is GAGVSQSPRYKVAKRGQDVALRCDPISGHVSLFWYQQALGQGPEFLTYFQNEAQLDKSGLPSDRFFAERPEGSVSTLKIQRTQQEDSAVYLCASSPYRGNKEKLFFGSGTQLSVL.

The chain recombines TRBV10-3 with TRBJ1-5; a possible D gene is TRBD1 (6 bases). V was shortened by 6 bases and J by 6 bases, with 12 bases between the two germline ends. Germline CDR1 is ENHRY and CDR2 is SYGVKD. The CDR3 is 13 residues long. The CDR3 region is CAIRAGEGQPQHF. The CDR3 nucleotides are TGTGCCATCAGGGCAGGGGAGGGTCAGCCCCAGCATTTT.

The chain employs TRBV20-1 and TRBJ2-5, with D perhaps matching TRBD2 (6 bases). The CDR3 contains 11 residues. Germline CDR1 reads DFQATT; CDR2 reads SNEGSKA (reference sequence). The CDR3 loop is CSSGLQETQYF. For the CDR3, the DNA is TGCAGCTCGGGACTGCAAGAGACCCAGTACTTC.

V gene TRBV6-6 combines with J gene TRBJ2-3; no firm D call. V was pared by 7 bases and J by 6 bases, with 5 bases between. Germline CDR1 is MNHNY and CDR2 is SVGAGI (reference sequence). The CDR3 sequence is 10 residues long. CDR3 sequence reads: CASIADTQYF. The CDR3 nucleotides are TGTGCCAGCATCGCGGATACGCAGTATTTT.